The T cell receptor beta chain described here comes from a study of shared clonotypes between healthy human individuals. Study context: In total, the donors were a couple of women and a few men aged 18 to 49. Overall study findings and caveats: Richness estimates generally favored naive over memory subsets. In having few donors, the study represented limited genetic and exposure-history diversity.

Germline assignment: CDR1 LNHDA and CDR2 SQIVND (reference sequence). Trimming left V 5 bases short and J 1 base short, with 11 bases between. The CDR3 is 14 amino acids. The protocol was immunoSEQ multiplex PCR, while the TCRdb copy is restricted to in-frame clones and leaves out a portion. The repertoire holds about 2.1 million clones, with 85% to 95% as singletons. The naive CD8 population came from CD45RO-negative cells selected for CCR7, without terminally differentiated effector memory CD45RA+ cells. With regard to this clone: Its antigen remains unidentified.

Sequences were obtained from naive CD8+ T cells from PBMCs. The J gene is TRBJ2-5, the V gene TRBV19, with no clear D. The TCR comes from a man aged 18 to 29 in good health. Some clones in this sample may be carry-over from other donors' samples. The CDR3 reads CASSDGPLQETQYF. CDR3 DNA: TGTGCCAGTAGTGACGGCCCCCTCCAAGAGACCCAGTACTTC.